Each of the 22 T cell receptor beta chains below was sequenced from the same sample in a study of regulatory T cells in long-lasting Graves disease (dated by TCRdb to the early 2020s). The library was generated by multiplex PCR. The sequencer listed for this sample is Illumina HiSeq 4000. TCR beta libraries were built with iRepertoire HTBI primers and Arm-PCR amplification of CDR3 regions. TCRdb cleaned the public reads at Q25 with fastp, built clones with MiXCR and kept in-frame beta chains. Each record represents a unique CDR3 protein, reported with the most common genes and DNA among its rows. This sample holds about 540,000 distinct CDR3 sequences; 13% were observed only once. The ten top clones hold about 10% of the sample. This sample's time point label indicates: newly diagnosed GD, antithyroid drugs for less than 3 months. For both TCR sequencing and RNA sequencing, RNA was extracted from PBMCs using TRIzol.

The same specimen was also included in a second study, on T cells in Graves' hyperthyroidism and ophthalmopathy.

Here the sequenced sample was peripheral blood mononuclear cells (PBMCs), taken at new diagnosis, from a patient treated with antithyroid drugs. These receptors were collected from a young man with Graves disease. Donor details come from another sample of the same person, matched by shared clones.

With regard to this clonotype: This sequence may be a read error, since a much larger clone differs from it by one base. The chain couples TRBV5-1 to TRBJ2-3, with 7 bases aligning to TRBD2. There are 16 residues in the CDR3. The ends lost 4 bases at V and 4 bases at J; junction bases unmatched: 12. Germline V gene sequence: CDR1 SGHRS, CDR2 YFSETQ. The CDR3 sequence is CASSAIEASGPDTQYF. Written as DNA, the CDR3 is TGCGCCAGCAGCGCTATAGAGGCTAGCGGCCCAGATACGCAGTATTTT.

This clonotype came up a few times. The chain recombines TRBV11-2 with TRBJ2-3; 7 nucleotides align to TRBD2. This CDR3 is built from 16 residues. Germline V gene data show CDR1 as SGHAT and CDR2 as FQNNGV. V lost 7 bases and J lost 4; bases outside the gene matches: 14. The CDR3 region has the DNA TGTGCCAGCACCACCCTCGGAGGCGGGAGCTCAGATACGCAGTATTTT. Translated: CASTTLGGGSSDTQYF.

At least ten counts were recorded for this clonotype. The rearrangement links TRBV12-3 or TRBV12-4 to TRBJ1-3; D perhaps matches TRBD1 (5 bases). The CDR3 is 14 amino acids. Trimming stripped 6 bases from V and 0 bases from J, with 9 bases between. CDR3 nucleotide sequence: TGTGCCAGCAGCGGGACCCACTCTGGAAACACCATATATTTT. It is translated as CASSGTHSGNTIYF.

This clonotype was seen just once. One base away lies a much larger clone, so this may be a sequencing read error. The rearrangement joins TRBV12-3 or TRBV12-4 to TRBJ2-1; D may be TRBD2 (9 bases). The V end lost 7 bases, the J end lost 9 bases, and 19 bases lay between the germline ends. The CDR3 is made up of 14 amino acids. CDR3 in DNA: TGTGCCAGCAACGGGACAGGCGGGGGGGTTGAGCAGTTCTTC. It translates to CASNGTGGGVEQFF.

As for this clonotype: A much larger clonotype is one base distant, so this may be a read error. The rearrangement uses TRBV3-1 and TRBJ1-1; 9 bases are a match to TRBD1. Germline CDR1 LGHDT, CDR2 YNNKEL (reference sequence). The CDR3 spans 14 residues. The CDR3 DNA reads as TGTGCCAGCGGCCAATTGAGACAGGGGGCTGAAGCTTTCTTT. Translation gives CASGQLRQGAEAFF.

A remark on this clonotype: A much larger clonotype is one base distant, so this may be a read error. The chain links TRBV2 to TRBJ2-1, with 7 nucleotides matching TRBD1. CDR1 is SNHLY, CDR2 FYNNEI, per germline. This CDR3 has 15 amino acids. The CDR3 loop reads CASIKGALYGNGQFF. CDR3 DNA: TGTGCCAGCATAAAGGGGGCCCTTTATGGTAATGGGCAGTTCTTC.

This clonotype was counted at least ten times. The V and J genes are TRBV27 and TRBJ2-7; 7 bases line up with TRBD2. J gave up 2 bases and V 4 bases, and 2 bases lay outside the gene matches. The CDR3 contains 13 residues. The germline CDR1 and CDR2 sequences are MNHEY and SMNVEV (reference sequence). The DNA of the CDR3 is TGTGCCAGCAGTTCTAGCGGACCCTACGAGCAGTACTTC. Its translation is CASSSSGPYEQYF.

This chain connects TRBV6-1 to TRBJ2-7; 10 nucleotides agree with TRBD1. CDR3 size: 15 residues. Per germline, CDR1 MNHNS and CDR2 SASEGT. The junction had 3 bases not matched to a gene; V was cut back by 2 bases and J by 2 bases. This CDR3 is CASSEWGQGPYEQYF. The CDR3 DNA reads as TGTGCCAGCAGTGAATGGGGACAGGGGCCCTACGAGCAGTACTTC.

This clonotype was counted ten times or more. The gene calls are TRBV6-1 and TRBJ2-5; D is uncertain. The germline V gene has CDR1 MNHNS and CDR2 SASEGT. The CDR3 runs 15 residues. The ends were cut back, 0 bases at V and 1 base at J, with 9 bases in the middle. DNA of the CDR3: TGTGCCAGCAGTGAAGCAGCAGCAGGCCAAGAGACCCAGTACTTC. Amino acid sequence: CASSEAAAGQETQYF.

This clonotype was seen ten or more times. V is TRBV2 and J is TRBJ1-2, with D unclear. Trimming left V 3 bases short and J 8 bases short, with 19 bases between. Germline-derived CDR1 and CDR2 are SNHLY and FYNNEI. The length of the CDR3 is 15 residues. The DNA of the CDR3 is TGTGCCAGCAGTGATGCGTATTGGCTTTATGGGGGCTACACCTTC. It is translated as CASSDAYWLYGGYTF.

CDR3 residues: CASSFQGYRLGEQFF. The CDR3 bases are TGTGCCAGCAGCTTCCAGGGGTATCGGCTTGGGGAGCAGTTCTTC. The gene calls are TRBV11-3 and TRBJ2-1; tentatively, D is TRBD1 (6 bases). With 3 bases removed from V and 10 bases from J, the gap between germline ends came to 19 bases. CDR3 size: 15 residues. Germline CDR1 reads SGHNT; CDR2 reads YENEEA.

This clonotype appeared a few times. This chain joins TRBV19 and TRBJ2-1; D may be TRBD2 (5 bases). This CDR3 spans 15 amino acids. V was shortened by 3 bases and J by 2 bases, with 11 bases between the two germline ends. CDR1 is LNHDA and CDR2 is SQIVND in the germline V gene (reference sequence). Here the CDR3 DNA reads TGTGCCAGTAGTATTACCGGACTGGCCTACAATGAGCAGTTCTTC. It encodes CASSITGLAYNEQFF.

This clonotype was seen at least ten times. The genes are TRBV11-1 and TRBJ2-7; 9 bases line up with TRBD1. The germline V gene has CDR1 SGHAT and CDR2 FQDESV (reference sequence). CDR3 size: 14 residues. The J segment lost 4 bases and the V segment lost 2 bases, leaving 3 bases of the junction unmatched. This CDR3 is CASSLTGGSYEQYF. The CDR3 nucleotides are TGTGCCAGCAGCTTAACAGGGGGCAGTTACGAGCAGTACTTC.

There are many counts of this clonotype. The J gene is TRBJ2-3, the V gene TRBV7-3; D not resolved. The germline CDR1 and CDR2 sequences are SGHTA and FQGTGA. The ends were cut back, 5 bases at V and 2 bases at J, with 11 bases in the middle. The CDR3 is made up of 14 amino acids. CDR3 bases: TGTGCCAGCAGCGGACCTTCCCCCACAGATACGCAGTATTTT. It is translated as CASSGPSPTDTQYF.

This clonotype was counted many times. The genes are TRBV6-7 and TRBJ1-2; D gene ambiguous. TRBV6-7 is marked as an open reading frame, function uncertain. V lost 10 bases, J lost 3 bases, and 15 bases lay in between. The CDR3 is made up of 13 amino acids. The CDR3 region is CAITDCRYYGYTF. The CDR3 DNA reads as TGTGCCATCACGGACTGTCGTTACTATGGCTACACCTTC.

Ten or more counts support this clonotype. This CDR3 is CSARDSPWAPEQYF. The CDR3 DNA reads as TGCAGTGCTAGAGATTCGCCGTGGGCTCCCGAGCAGTACTTC. The chain couples TRBV20-1 to TRBJ2-7, with D unclear. CDR3 size: 14 residues. Looked up from germline, CDR1 is DFQATT and CDR2 is SNEGSKA (reference sequence). Trimming removed 0 bases at V and 6 bases at J, with 15 bases between.

This clonotype was found many times. The chain joins TRBV20-1 to TRBJ2-7, with 7 nucleotides matching TRBD1. The CDR3 is made up of 14 amino acids. Per germline, CDR1 DFQATT and CDR2 SNEGSKA (reference sequence). Trimming took 6 bases from V and 2 from J; bases not matched to a gene: 10. CDR3 nucleotide sequence: TGCAGTGCCGAGCCTGCCAGGGGGACCTACGAGCAGTACTTC. It translates to CSAEPARGTYEQYF.

Comments on this clonotype: This may be a read error: a much more frequent sequence differs by one nucleotide. J is TRBJ2-3 and V is TRBV5-1; D gene unclear. CDR1 is SGHRS and CDR2 is YFSETQ in the germline V gene. The CDR3 has 15 residues. CDR3 nucleotide sequence: TGCGTCAGCAGCTTGATAGCCAGTAGCACAGATACGCAGTATTTT. It specifies CVSSLIASSTDTQYF.

In this sample, this clonotype turned up many times. V and J are TRBV12-3 or TRBV12-4 and TRBJ1-1; D possibly corresponds to TRBD1 (6 bases). V was pared by 7 bases and J by 4 bases, with 16 bases between. The CDR3 length is 14 residues. The CDR3 is CASKKQGVSTEAFF. In DNA form, the CDR3 reads TGTGCCAGCAAAAAACAGGGCGTGAGCACTGAAGCTTTCTTT.

The chain is built from TRBV19 and TRBJ1-2, with D hard to call. V lost 2 bases to trimming and J lost 1 base, with 14 bases between them. Looked up from germline, CDR1 is LNHDA and CDR2 is SQIVND (reference sequence). The CDR3 contains 16 residues. CDR3 DNA: TGTGCCAGTAGTATATCCCGGAGCTTCAATAACTATGGCTACACCTTC. The encoded protein is CASSISRSFNNYGYTF. The full variable domain, completed using reference TRBV19 and TRBJ1-2, is DGGITQSPKYLFRKEGQNVTLSCEQNLNHDAMYWYRQDPGQGLRLIYYSQIVNDFQKGDIAEGYSVSREKKESFPLTVTSAQKNPTAFYLCASSISRSFNNYGYTFGSGTRLTVV.

This clonotype has at least ten counts. The chain employs TRBV20-1 and TRBJ2-2; weak D call: TRBD2 (6 bases). The V gene lost 0 bases and the J gene lost 7 bases, with 9 bases spanning the gap. The CDR3 totals 13 residues. From germline, CDR1 is DFQATT and CDR2 SNEGSKA (reference sequence). CDR3 in amino acids: CSARDQAGGELFF. The CDR3 nucleotides read TGCAGTGCTAGAGATCAAGCGGGCGGGGAGCTGTTTTTT.

Details on this clonotype: This likely stems from a read error, as it lies one base from a far larger clone. This chain uses TRBV7-8 with TRBJ2-7; 12 positions match TRBD1. Germline V lookup: CDR1 SGHVS, CDR2 FQNEAQ. This CDR3 has 15 residues. CDR3 in amino acids: CAGSLEGTGGDEQYF. CDR3 DNA: TGTGCCGGCAGCTTAGAGGGGACAGGGGGCGACGAGCAGTACTTC.